This is a list of T cell receptor beta chains from one sample in a study of tumor-infiltrating lymphocytes in primary liver carcinoma. TCRdb passed the multiplex PCR reads through MiXCR, listing each CDR3 protein once. Counted here are about 120,000 distinct CDR3 sequences, around 65% occurring once; the ten biggest clones make up about 8%. Input material: tumor-adjacent normal liver tissue. The receptors were gathered from a woman aged 55-69 years with primary liver carcinoma and hepatitis B virus infection. CDR3s include the opening cysteine and the closing phenylalanine or tryptophan. D genes are given only for firm matches. For some rows the clone size is stated as once, few or many, or as a class when expanded; others skip it.

cdr3_aa	cdr3_nt	v_call	j_call	clone_size	d_call
CASSLFGASGRADEQFF	TGTGCCAGCAGTTTATTCGGGGCTAGCGGGAGGGCCGATGAGCAGTTCTTC	TRBV12-3/TRBV12-4	TRBJ2-1	many	TRBD2
CASGQATTRGLSYNEQFF	TGTGCCAGCGGCCAAGCCACCACGCGGGGCCTATCCTACAATGAGCAGTTCTTC	TRBV14	TRBJ2-1	NA	NA
CASSPMESRSVEQFF	TGCGCCAGCAGTCCCATGGAGTCGAGAAGCGTTGAGCAGTTCTTC	TRBV4-1	TRBJ2-1	NA	NA
CACSHGLDGEKFF	TGTGCCTGCAGCCACGGACTAGACGGTGAGAAGTTCTTC	TRBV6-5	TRBJ2-1	NA	TRBD2
CASRPGQVVSGANVLAF	TGTGCCAGCAGACCGGGACAGGTGGTGTCTGGGGCCAACGTCCTGGCTTTC	TRBV2	TRBJ2-6	NA	TRBD1
CASSFGSGTQETQYF	TGCGCCAGCAGCTTTGGTAGCGGTACCCAAGAGACCCAGTACTTC	TRBV5-1	TRBJ2-5	few	NA
CASSHRILTLIGQPQHF	TGCGCCAGCAGCCATAGAATCCTAACATTGATCGGTCAGCCCCAGCATTTT	TRBV4-1	TRBJ1-5	NA	NA
CASTSLVPGADLQYF	TGTGCCAGCACCTCACTCGTACCTGGGGCAGATTTGCAGTATTTT	TRBV28	TRBJ2-3	once	NA
CASTREGYSRCGQYF	TGTGCCAGCACCCGGGAAGGGTATTCGCGCTGCGGGCAGTACTTC	TRBV6-1	TRBJ2-7	NA	NA
CASSSVSYEQYF	TGTGCCAGCAGCTCGGTCTCCTACGAGCAGTACTTC	TRBV28	TRBJ2-7	many	NA
CASSSPGQGLYEQYF	TGTGCCAGCAGCTCCCCGGGACAGGGTCTCTACGAGCAGTACTTC	TRBV5-8	TRBJ2-7	many	TRBD1
CASSLPGPGLAGGETQYF	TGTGCCAGCAGCTTACCCGGACCGGGACTAGCGGGAGGAGAGACCCAGTACTTC	TRBV7-3	TRBJ2-5	few	TRBD2
CASSITEDRYEQYF	TGTGCCAGCAGCATAACAGAGGATAGATACGAGCAGTACTTC	TRBV11-2	TRBJ2-7	once	NA
CPSNLLAGTCEQYF	TGTCCCAGCAACTTATTAGCGGGAACCTGCGAGCAGTACTTC	TRBV11-2	TRBJ2-7	once	TRBD2
CASSQDQGDVDTEAFF	TGTGCCAGCAGCCAAGATCAGGGGGACGTGGACACTGAAGCTTTCTTT	TRBV14	TRBJ1-1	many	TRBD1
CASSQDRGSTSGYYERYF	TGTGCCAGCAGCCAAGATCGGGGGAGTACTAGCGGGTACTACGAGCGGTACTTC	TRBV4-1	TRBJ2-7	NA	TRBD2
CASSRNEQFF	TGTGCCAGCAGTAGGAATGAGCAGTTCTTC	TRBV12-3/TRBV12-4	TRBJ2-1	many	NA
CASSLQTGTAGNTIYF	TGCGCCAGCAGCCTACAGACCGGGACAGCTGGAAACACCATATATTTT	TRBV5-1	TRBJ1-3	NA	TRBD1
CASSLATHNEQFF	TGTGCCAGTAGCTTAGCGACCCACAATGAGCAGTTCTTC	TRBV7-2	TRBJ2-1	NA	NA
CASSLAGGATYEQYF	TGTGCCAGCAGCTTAGCAGGGGGCGCAACCTACGAGCAGTACTTC	TRBV7-9	TRBJ2-7	many	TRBD1
CASSITGPFGEQYF	TGTGCCAGCAGCATTACAGGTCCGTTTGGAGAGCAGTACTTC	TRBV11-2	TRBJ2-7	few	NA
CGVAGLGGRETQYF	TGCGGCGTTGCTGGACTAGGTGGTCGGGAGACCCAGTACTTC	TRBV29-1	TRBJ2-5	once	TRBD2
CASSRITGGAYEQYF	TGTGCCAGCAGCCGCATTACGGGAGGGGCCTACGAGCAGTACTTC	TRBV4-2	TRBJ2-7	NA	TRBD2
CASSSGVQVRETQYF	TGTGCCAGCAGCTCGGGTGTGCAAGTTAGAGAGACCCAGTACTTC	TRBV11-1	TRBJ2-5	once	NA
CDSSGWGTKNIQYF	TGTGACAGCAGTGGTTGGGGAACCAAAAACATTCAGTACTTC	TRBV2	TRBJ2-4	NA	NA
CACGFDIGDTIYF	TGTGCCTGTGGCTTCGATATAGGGGACACCATATATTTT	TRBV11-2	TRBJ1-3	NA	NA
CSPGTGVYNEQFF	TGCAGCCCCGGGACAGGGGTCTACAACGAGCAGTTCTTC	TRBV29-1	TRBJ2-1	NA	TRBD1
CASAGVIFSTDTQYF	TGTGCCAGCGCAGGGGTAATCTTTAGCACAGATACGCAGTATTTT	TRBV6-6	TRBJ2-3	NA	NA
CASSVDTSPPLF	TGTGCCAGCAGCGTAGATACTAGTCCCCCTCTTTTT	TRBV9	TRBJ2-3	NA	NA
CASSQLAGTETQYF	TGTGCCAGCAGCCAACTAGCGGGGACAGAGACCCAGTACTTC	TRBV28	TRBJ2-5	many	TRBD2
CSIEGDRNKEQFF	TGCAGCATTGAGGGAGACAGGAACAAGGAGCAGTTCTTC	TRBV29-1	TRBJ2-1	NA	NA
CSSSLLPGRYEQYF	TGTTCCAGCAGCTTGTTACCGGGTCGCTACGAGCAGTACTTC	TRBV11-2	TRBJ2-7	NA	NA
CASRRRGQFLDEQFF	TGTGCCAGCAGGAGGCGGGGACAATTTTTGGATGAGCAGTTCTTC	TRBV2	TRBJ2-1	few	NA
CASKVTVNNEQFF	TGTGCCAGCAAGGTGACGGTAAACAATGAGCAGTTCTTC	TRBV6-2/TRBV6-3	TRBJ2-1	once	NA
CASSYSTETGSDEQYF	TGTGCCAGTAGTTACTCGACGGAGACAGGCTCCGACGAGCAATACTTC	TRBV6-5	TRBJ2-7	NA	NA
CASNHMAAQHF	TGTGCCAGCAACCACATGGCAGCTCAGCATTTT	TRBV6-2/TRBV6-3	TRBJ1-5	NA	NA
CVSSRDVQPQHF	TGTGTCAGCAGCCGGGACGTACAGCCCCAACATTTT	TRBV12-3/TRBV12-4	TRBJ1-5	NA	NA
CASSESSSDQLQHF	TGCGCCAGTAGTGAGTCATCTAGCGATCAGCTCCAGCATTTT	TRBV10-2	TRBJ1-5	NA	NA
CASGRVATSGSGTRYF	TGTGCCAGCGGCCGGGTCGCGACTAGCGGGTCCGGGACCCGGTACTTC	TRBV11-2	TRBJ2-5	NA	TRBD2
CSARGENSYEQYF	TGCAGTGCTAGGGGGGAAAACTCCTACGAGCAGTACTTC	TRBV29-1	TRBJ2-7	NA	NA
CASSGKDILGTDTQYF	TGTGCCAGCAGCGGAAAGGACATATTGGGCACAGATACGCAGTATTTT	TRBV7-9	TRBJ2-3	many	NA